This TCR beta chain was captured in a study of patients and donors after allogeneic stem cell transplantation. TCRdb ran MiXCR on the RT-PCR reads and lists one entry per CDR3 protein. The top ten clones hold 5% to 7.5% of a sample with more than 850,000 distinct CDR3 sequences, roughly 17% of them seen once. The V gene's germline CDR1 is DFQATT and CDR2 SNEGSKA (reference sequence). The CDR3 is 16 amino acids. The ends lost 0 bases at V and 3 bases at J; junction bases unmatched: 7. This clonotype occurred many times. The rearrangement joins TRBV20-1 to TRBJ2-2; 7 bases fit TRBD2. Sequencing was done on a sample of blood, either unsorted or a sorted T cell fraction (not recorded which). This clonotype was obtained from a human donor who was either an allogeneic HSCT recipient or a stem cell or donor lymphocyte infusion donor (not recorded which). It is not recorded whose cells these are; they may come from a transplant donor. CDR3 in amino acids: CSARDRAAGHTGELFF. CDR3 DNA: TGCAGTGCTAGAGATCGGGCAGCGGGACACACCGGGGAGCTGTTTTTT.